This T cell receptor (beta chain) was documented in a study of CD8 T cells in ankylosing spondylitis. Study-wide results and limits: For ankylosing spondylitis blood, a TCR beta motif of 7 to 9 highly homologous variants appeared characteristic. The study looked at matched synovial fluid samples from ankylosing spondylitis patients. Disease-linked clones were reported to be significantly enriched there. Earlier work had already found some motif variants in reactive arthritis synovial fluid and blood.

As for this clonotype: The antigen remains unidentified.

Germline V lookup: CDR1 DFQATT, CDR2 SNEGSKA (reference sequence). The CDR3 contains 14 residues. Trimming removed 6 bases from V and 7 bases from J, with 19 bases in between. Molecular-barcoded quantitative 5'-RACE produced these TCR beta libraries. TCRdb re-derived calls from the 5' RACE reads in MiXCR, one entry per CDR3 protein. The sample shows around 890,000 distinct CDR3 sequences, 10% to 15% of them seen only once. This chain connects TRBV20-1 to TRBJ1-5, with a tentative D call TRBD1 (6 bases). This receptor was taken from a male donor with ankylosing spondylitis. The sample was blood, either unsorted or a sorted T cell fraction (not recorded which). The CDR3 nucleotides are TGCAGTGCCCCACAGGGAGCCCCTGGGCAGCCCCAGCATTTT. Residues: CSAPQGAPGQPQHF.